The 29 T cell receptor beta chains below were found in one sample sequenced in a study of blood T cells in healthy people across ages. A second roughly 6 to 12 cycle PCR used barcoded and J-beta primers. TCRdb recomputed calls from the 5' RACE reads with MiXCR, one row per CDR3 protein. The table records roughly 800,000 distinct CDR3 sequences, under 40% of them present only once. Sequencing was performed on blood. The receptors derive from a man younger than 35 in good health.

This chain links TRBV7-9 with TRBJ1-2; 11 nucleotides match TRBD1. CDR3 length equals 16 residues. Germline trimming cut 3 bases from V and 6 bases from J; bases unmatched to any gene: 9. CDR1 and CDR2 from the germline V gene are SEHNR and FQNEAQ (reference sequence). The CDR3 sequence: CASSFPGQGVLNGYTF. The CDR3 nucleotides read TGTGCCAGCAGCTTCCCGGGACAGGGGGTACTCAATGGCTACACCTTC.

This clonotype was seen more than once but under ten times. The gene calls are TRBV7-2 and TRBJ2-3; the D is unclear. Trimming removed 1 base from V and 4 bases from J, with 9 bases in between. The germline CDR1 and CDR2 sequences are SGHTA and FQGNSA. The CDR3 sequence is 14 residues long. CDR3 coding DNA: TGTGCCAGCAGCTTAGTCTTAGGATCAGATACGCAGTATTTT. It translates to CASSLVLGSDTQYF.

CDR3 sequence (DNA): TGTGCCAGCAGCCAACTAGCGGGGGGACAACACAATGAGCAGTTCTTC. The encoded protein is CASSQLAGGQHNEQFF. The chain employs TRBV4-2 and TRBJ2-1, with 11 positions matching TRBD2. This CDR3 has 16 amino acids. The V and J ends lost 2 bases and 5 bases, in that order; junction bases with no gene match: 5. From germline, CDR1 is LGHNA and CDR2 YNFKEQ.

The chain's CDR3 is CASSPLGLAGPYNEQYF. CDR3 nucleotides: TGTGCCAGCAGTCCCCTGGGACTAGCGGGGCCGTACAATGAGCAGTACTTC. The chain recombines TRBV28 with TRBJ2-5; 13 nucleotides line up with TRBD2. Looked up from germline, CDR1 is MDHEN and CDR2 is SYDVKM. With 5 bases clipped from V and 11 bases from J, the junction kept 17 bases outside the gene matches. This CDR3 contains 17 residues.

There are a few counts of this clonotype. The genes are TRBV6-6 and TRBJ1-1, with 8 bases fitting TRBD1. Trimming took 4 bases from V and 7 from J; bases not matched to a gene: 2. The length of the CDR3 is 12 residues. CDR1 is MNHNY and CDR2 is SVGAGI in the germline V gene (reference sequence). CDR3: CASSWTGREAFF. The DNA of the CDR3 is TGTGCCAGCAGTTGGACAGGGCGTGAAGCTTTCTTT.

This rearrangement joins TRBV6-2 or TRBV6-3 to TRBJ2-1, with D maybe TRBD2 (6 bases). Deletions cut 6 bases from V and 7 bases from J, with 19 bases between. CDR3 size: 15 residues. CDR1 and CDR2 (germline): MNHEY, SVGEGT. CDR3 sequence reads: CASSDRDSPGNEQFF. DNA for the CDR3: TGTGCCAGCAGCGACCGGGACTCTCCGGGGAATGAGCAGTTCTTC.

The gene calls are TRBV20-1 and TRBJ2-1; weak D call: TRBD2 (6 bases). The V gene's germline CDR1 is DFQATT and CDR2 SNEGSKA (reference sequence). Trimming cost V 3 bases and J 10 bases, with 16 bases left between them. The length of the CDR3 is 13 residues. For the CDR3, the DNA is TGCAGTGCTAGCGATAGGGGACTCTACGAGCAGTTCTTC. Amino acids: CSASDRGLYEQFF.

This clonotype has ten or more counts. The CDR3 DNA sequence: TGTGCCAGCAAAACGGGACAGTCCTACGAGCAGTACTTC. Protein product: CASKTGQSYEQYF. The V call is TRBV5-5, the J call TRBJ2-7; 7 bases line up with TRBD1. Germline V gives CDR1 SGHKS, CDR2 YYEKEE (reference sequence). Trimming cost V 6 bases and J 1 base; bases outside gene matches: 4. The CDR3 has 13 amino acids.

The V and J genes are TRBV12-3 or TRBV12-4 and TRBJ1-1; possible D gene TRBD1, 5 bases. V was pared by 5 bases and J by 0 bases, with 13 bases between. This CDR3 is built from 15 residues. The CDR3 DNA is TGTGCCAGCAGTAGAGCAGGGACCATGAACACTGAAGCTTTCTTT. This codes for CASSRAGTMNTEAFF.

The gene calls are TRBV7-9 and TRBJ1-1; D is possibly TRBD1 (5 bases). The V gene's germline CDR1 is SEHNR and CDR2 FQNEAQ (reference sequence). Trimming left V 4 bases short and J 4 bases short, with 13 bases between. CDR3 size: 14 residues. CDR3 DNA sequence: TGTGCCAGCAGCTCCGAACGGGGGGGCACTGAAGCTTTCTTT. Its protein product is CASSSERGGTEAFF.

This clonotype was counted a single time. The chain carries TRBV6-1 and TRBJ1-5; 7 bases fit TRBD1. The germline CDR1 and CDR2 sequences are MNHNS and SASEGT. CDR3 length: 17 amino acids. V dropped 6 bases and J dropped 0; count of bases not matched to a gene: 11. The CDR3 DNA follows: TGTGCCAGCAGGAGTGGGACAGTGCCGTATAGCAATCAGCCCCAGCATTTT. Translating gives CASRSGTVPYSNQPQHF.

This clonotype was seen a few times. V gene TRBV4-1 combines with J gene TRBJ2-3; 10 bases line up with TRBD2. Trimming at V came to 3 bases and at J to 7 bases, leaving 4 bases not matched to a gene. CDR3 length equals 14 residues. Per germline, CDR1 MGHRA and CDR2 YSYEKL. In DNA form, the CDR3 reads TGCGCCAGCAGCCAGGGGACTAGCGAACATACGCAGTATTTT. It translates to CASSQGTSEHTQYF.

The gene calls are TRBV7-9 and TRBJ2-1; TRBD2 matches 8 bases. The germline CDR1 and CDR2 sequences are SEHNR and FQNEAQ (reference sequence). Trimming removed 2 bases from V and 7 bases from J; junction bases left unmatched: 4. The CDR3 extends over 14 amino acids. CDR3 sequence: CASSLPTSENEQFF. DNA for the CDR3: TGTGCCAGCAGCTTACCGACTAGCGAGAATGAGCAGTTCTTC.

This clonotype was counted between two and nine times. The chain employs TRBV20-1 and TRBJ1-4; no reliable D call. Between the trimmed V and J ends, which lost 3 bases and 3 bases, there was a span of 17 bases. The CDR3 has 16 amino acids. Germline V CDR1 and CDR2: DFQATT, SNEGSKA (reference sequence). CDR3 protein: CSASSQRGGANEKLFF. CDR3 in DNA: TGCAGTGCTAGTTCCCAACGAGGAGGTGCTAATGAAAAACTGTTTTTT.

This clonotype has a handful of counts. The chain joins TRBV28 to TRBJ2-3; TRBD1 matches at 8 bases. The CDR3 is made up of 14 amino acids. With V trimmed by 8 bases and J by 1 base, 5 bases remained unmatched. Germline V CDR1 and CDR2: MDHEN, SYDVKM. The CDR3 region is CASGQTGGTDTQYF. In DNA form, the CDR3 reads TGTGCCAGCGGGCAGACAGGGGGCACAGATACGCAGTATTTT.

The table lists this clonotype with a few counts. This chain connects TRBV7-9 to TRBJ1-2; no firm D call. V was clipped by 1 base and J by 4 bases, with 10 bases between them. Looked up from germline, CDR1 is SEHNR and CDR2 is FQNEAQ (reference sequence). The CDR3 has 14 amino acids. The CDR3 nucleotides are TGTGCCAGCAGCTTAGAGGGCAGGTTCTATGGCTACACCTTC. Its translation is CASSLEGRFYGYTF. The full variable domain, completed using reference TRBV7-9 and TRBJ1-2, is DTGVSQNPRHKITKRGQNVTFRCDPISEHNRLYWYRQTLGQGPEFLTYFQNEAQLEKSRLLSDRFSAERPKGSFSTLEIQRTEQGDSAMYLCASSLEGRFYGYTFGSGTRLTVV.

The chain joins TRBV29-1 to TRBJ2-2; D is undetermined. Trimming pared 2 bases from V and 1 base from J, leaving 8 bases between. The CDR3 has 14 amino acids. CDR1 and CDR2 from the germline V gene are SQVTM and ANQGSEA. CDR3 protein: CSVERGQNTGELFF. CDR3 DNA: TGCAGCGTTGAACGAGGCCAGAACACCGGGGAGCTGTTTTTT.

This clonotype has a handful of counts. The chain carries TRBV7-2 and TRBJ2-1; tentatively, D is TRBD1 or TRBD2 (5 bases each). Looked up from germline, CDR1 is SGHTA and CDR2 is FQGNSA. The CDR3 contains 15 residues. Trimming cost V 1 base and J 8 bases, with 15 bases left between them. The CDR3 nucleotides are TGTGCCAGCAGCTTAGGAGGACTCCAAGGGGATGAGCAGTTCTTC. This encodes CASSLGGLQGDEQFF.

This chain connects TRBV3-1 to TRBJ2-1, with D tentatively TRBD1 or TRBD2 (5 bases each). CDR3 length: 15 residues. Germline CDR1 reads LGHDT; CDR2 reads YNNKEL (reference sequence). V lost 6 bases, J lost 2 bases, and 14 bases lay in between. The CDR3 spells CASSPGTVTYNEQFF. The CDR3 bases are TGTGCCAGCAGTCCAGGGACGGTAACCTACAATGAGCAGTTCTTC.

As concerns this clonotype: This may arise from a read error, as a much more abundant clone is one base away. The CDR3 here is CASSQRSRGGTDEQFF. CDR3 sequence (DNA): TGTGCCAGCAGCCAGCGCTCTCGCGGGGGGACCGATGAGCAGTTCTTC. This chain links TRBV4-2 with TRBJ2-1; 8 bases are shared with TRBD2. Germline CDR1 reads LGHNA; CDR2 reads YNFKEQ. The J segment lost 8 bases and the V segment lost 3 bases, leaving 12 bases of the junction unmatched. This CDR3 has 16 residues.

This clonotype was seen a single time. The V call is TRBV20-1, the J call TRBJ2-1; unclear D gene. CDR1 DFQATT and CDR2 SNEGSKA come from the germline V gene (reference sequence). Trimming took 2 bases from V and 10 from J, leaving 12 bases between them. The CDR3 consists of 12 residues. CDR3 in amino acids: CSARRSFGEQFF. For the CDR3, the DNA is TGCAGTGCTAGACGTTCCTTCGGGGAGCAGTTCTTC.

The V call is TRBV10-3, the J call TRBJ1-1; unclear D gene. Between the trimmed V and J ends, which lost 2 bases and 4 bases, there was a span of 11 bases. CDR3 length: 14 residues. Per the germline V gene, CDR1 is ENHRY and CDR2 is SYGVKD. CDR3 sequence: CAISEDGQVTEAFF. CDR3 coding DNA: TGTGCCATCAGTGAGGATGGCCAGGTCACTGAAGCTTTCTTT.

This clonotype was detected only a few times. The chain links TRBV12-3 or TRBV12-4 to TRBJ2-1; D possibly uses TRBD1 or TRBD2 (5 bases each). The CDR3 extends over 17 amino acids. Trimming left V 7 bases short and J 5 bases short, with 24 bases between. CDR3 nucleotide sequence: TGTGCCAGCACCCTTGGGACCGCCGAGGCAAATAACAATGAGCAGTTCTTC. This codes for CASTLGTAEANNNEQFF.

This clonotype has ten or more counts. The chain uses TRBV12-3 or TRBV12-4 and TRBJ2-1, with 8 bases fitting TRBD2. There are 16 residues in the CDR3. Trimming removed 3 bases from V and 4 bases from J; junction bases left unmatched: 8. The CDR3 reads CASSLRGGLGYNEQFF. CDR3 nucleotide sequence: TGTGCCAGCAGTTTGAGAGGGGGACTAGGGTACAATGAGCAGTTCTTC.

Remarks on this clonotype: One end of the junction varies from germline; a read error may be responsible. This sequence joins TRBV12-3 or TRBV12-4 and TRBJ1-2; weak D call: TRBD1 (5 bases). This CDR3 has 13 residues. CDR3 bases: TGTGCCAGCAGTCCCTTTGACAGCTATGGCCACACCTTC. Amino acids: CASSPFDSYGHTF.

The CDR3 nucleotides are TGTGCCAGCAATCAAGGGGGATCGGAATATGGCTACACCTTC. Protein product: CASNQGGSEYGYTF. This rearrangement joins TRBV12-3 or TRBV12-4 to TRBJ1-2; possible D gene TRBD1, 6 bases. The CDR3 runs 14 residues. Trimming took off 7 bases at V and 5 bases at J, with 17 bases between the two ends.

In this sample, this clonotype turned up a few times. V is TRBV12-3 or TRBV12-4 and J is TRBJ1-4; tentative D call: TRBD1 (6 bases). This CDR3 is built from 15 residues. V was trimmed by 5 bases and J by 8 bases, leaving 18 bases between them. CDR3 DNA: TGTGCCAGCAGTGCCTCGGACAGCCTCGGGGAAAAACTGTTTTTT. It yields the protein CASSASDSLGEKLFF.

The genes are TRBV20-1 and TRBJ2-2; either TRBD1 or TRBD2 may fit D (5 bases each). The CDR3 is 14 amino acids. Trimming removed 1 base at V and 6 bases at J, with 12 bases between. Germline V lookup: CDR1 DFQATT, CDR2 SNEGSKA (reference sequence). The CDR3 sequence is CSARALGESGELFF. The CDR3 DNA is TGCAGTGCTAGAGCACTAGGGGAGTCCGGGGAGCTGTTTTTT.

The chain joins TRBV7-8 to TRBJ2-1; D may correspond to TRBD1 or TRBD2 (6 bases each). The V gene lost 5 bases and the J gene lost 6 bases, with 20 bases spanning the gap. The CDR3 consists of 16 residues. Germline values: CDR1 SGHVS, CDR2 FQNEAQ. The CDR3 nucleotides are TGTGCCAGCAGCCCCCCACCGGGGGCGCCGGGCAATGAGCAGTTCTTC. Translation: CASSPPPGAPGNEQFF.